This record looks at one T cell receptor (beta chain) sequence and its context. What it binds is unknown. Using immunoSEQ multiplex PCR, the repertoire was profiled, and TCRdb retains in-frame clones only, with some absent. The table lists 90,000 to 95,000 clones, about nine tenths of them singletons. CDR1 is SGHTS and CDR2 is YDEGEE in the germline V gene. V trimming: 0 bases; J trimming: 3 bases; junction bases outside the gene matches: 13. The CDR3 loop spans 19 amino acids. This entry comes from a study of T cells in localized non-small cell lung cancer. Study observations and caveats: Elevated blood T cell density was associated with longer overall survival.

This chain links TRBV5-8 with TRBJ1-1, with TRBD1 matching 11 bases. This TCR was sampled from a woman aged 35-70 years with stage II squamous cell lung carcinoma. Sequencing was performed on PBMCs, taken before any cancer treatment. CDR3 protein: CASSLDPRDRGWWDTEAFF. Written as DNA, the CDR3 is TGTGCCAGCAGCTTGGATCCTCGGGACAGGGGGTGGTGGGACACTGAAGCTTTCTTT.